The table lists the clone carrying this TCR beta chain with a few counts. The antigen remains unidentified. As it was prepared, the TCRbeta library received unique molecular identifiers. TCRdb processed the PCR reads anew with MiXCR; each CDR3 protein has one entry. This sample has about 980,000 distinct CDR3 sequences, with around 30% found just once. These data are taken from a study of T-cell reconstitution after alpha-beta-depleted transplantation in children. Study results and limitations: The main origin of T-cell counts and diversity one year after transplant was newly produced T cells.

The sample consisted of PBMCs, mostly from graft donor cells, taken 360 days after TCRalphabeta/CD19-depleted stem cell transplant. The clonotype was recovered from a boy under three years old who had a stem cell transplant for SCID, so the T cells may come from the graft donor.

In DNA, the CDR3 is TGTGCCAGCAGTTTTTCTAGCGGGGGGCACCCCTACGAGCAGTACTTC. It yields the protein CASSFSSGGHPYEQYF. The genes are TRBV12-3 or TRBV12-4 and TRBJ2-7, with 11 nucleotides matching TRBD2. With 3 bases clipped from V and 2 bases from J, the junction kept 6 bases outside the gene matches. This CDR3 is built from 16 residues.